These 18 T cell receptor beta chains came from one sample sequenced in a study of blood T cells in healthy people across ages. A second PCR of 7 to 11 cycles used a sample-barcoded 5' primer and a J-beta primer mix. One entry per CDR3 protein results from TCRdb running MiXCR on the 5' RACE reads. The table lists some 1,800,000 distinct CDR3 sequences, around 42% of them singletons, with around 23% in the top ten. The specimen was blood. The receptors derive from a human donor in good health.

The rearrangement links TRBV5-8 to TRBJ1-1; D not resolved. Germline assignment: CDR1 SGHTS and CDR2 YDEGEE. This CDR3 region has 15 residues. The V and J ends lost 7 bases and 1 base respectively, with 17 bases between them. The CDR3 loop is CASRAPGLPNTEAFF. CDR3 nucleotide sequence: TGTGCCAGCCGAGCTCCCGGGCTGCCGAACACTGAAGCTTTCTTT.

This chain uses TRBV14 with TRBJ2-7; D is undetermined. V lost 4 bases to trimming and J lost 7 bases, with 17 bases between them. Germline CDR1 SGHDN, CDR2 FVKESK. The CDR3 consists of 14 residues. The CDR3 reads CASSPFRSIKEQYF. In DNA form, the CDR3 reads TGTGCCAGCAGCCCGTTTCGGAGCATTAAGGAGCAGTACTTC.

This clonotype showed up just a few times. The chain carries TRBV13 and TRBJ2-5; the D is unclear. V was shortened by 5 bases and J by 5 bases, with 18 bases between the two germline ends. The CDR3 covers 15 residues. Germline loops: CDR1 PRHDT, CDR2 FYEKMQ (reference sequence). CDR3 sequence: CASSLPNLSGETQYF. The CDR3 nucleotides are TGTGCCAGCAGCCTTCCGAACCTCAGTGGGGAGACCCAGTACTTC.

V usage is TRBV5-1 and J usage is TRBJ2-3; weak D call: TRBD2 (5 bases). CDR3 length equals 14 residues. Per germline, CDR1 SGHRS and CDR2 YFSETQ. Trimming left V 4 bases short and J 2 bases short, with 11 bases between. In DNA, the CDR3 is TGCGCCAGCAGCGCTGCGGGCGCCACAGATACGCAGTATTTT. It yields the protein CASSAAGATDTQYF.

The chain recombines TRBV6-5 with TRBJ1-1; D unclear. There are 13 residues in the CDR3. Between the trimmed V and J ends, which lost 6 bases and 5 bases, there was a span of 13 bases. From germline, CDR1 is MNHEY and CDR2 SVGAGI. The CDR3 protein is CASSDELETEAFF. The CDR3 nucleotides read TGTGCCAGCAGCGATGAGTTGGAAACTGAAGCTTTCTTT.

The sample holds a few counts of this clonotype. This CDR3 reads CASNVLGTVNYGYTF. For the CDR3, the DNA is TGTGCCAGCAACGTCCTAGGGACAGTTAACTATGGCTACACCTTC. This chain connects TRBV6-2 or TRBV6-3 to TRBJ1-2; 7 nucleotides match TRBD1. Germline trimming cut 7 bases from V and 1 base from J; bases unmatched to any gene: 9. The CDR3 extends over 15 amino acids. Germline CDR1 reads MNHEY; CDR2 reads SVGEGT.

This clonotype was observed a handful of times. J is TRBJ2-3 and V is TRBV20-1, with TRBD2 matching 7 bases. V shed 4 bases, J shed 2 bases, and the junction held 3 bases outside the gene matches. This CDR3 has 13 residues. The germline gives CDR1 DFQATT, CDR2 SNEGSKA (reference sequence). The CDR3 bases are TGCAGTGCTATAGCGGGCGTCACAGATACGCAGTATTTT. Residues: CSAIAGVTDTQYF.

The gene calls are TRBV12-3 or TRBV12-4 and TRBJ2-3; TRBD1 matches at 8 bases. Losses at the gene ends were 3 bases for V and 4 bases for J; bases not matched to a gene: 6. The CDR3 spans 15 residues. The chain's CDR3 is CASSFQGASADTQYF. DNA of the CDR3: TGTGCCAGCAGTTTCCAGGGGGCTAGTGCAGATACGCAGTATTTT.

The genes are TRBV6-1 and TRBJ2-4, with unresolved D. Germline V gives CDR1 MNHNS, CDR2 SASEGT. CDR3 length: 18 amino acids. V was clipped by 7 bases and J by 2 bases, with 24 bases between them. CDR3 sequence reads: CASTPLDPLRESKNIQYF. The CDR3 nucleotides are TGTGCCAGCACCCCTTTGGACCCACTTAGGGAATCCAAAAACATTCAGTACTTC.

The V and J genes are TRBV5-1 and TRBJ2-3; TRBD2 is a possible D gene (7 bases). Germline V gives CDR1 SGHRS, CDR2 YFSETQ. The CDR3 has 16 amino acids. Trimming took 4 bases from V and 5 from J, leaving 20 bases between them. The CDR3 DNA reads TGCGCCAGCAGCCTCCTTGGTGCGGGGGCAGGAGATACGCAGTATTTT. This translates into CASSLLGAGAGDTQYF.

V gene TRBV6-2 or TRBV6-3 combines with J gene TRBJ2-6; D remains unclear. Germline assignment: CDR1 MNHEY and CDR2 SVGEGT. V was clipped by 10 bases and J by 11 bases, with 9 bases between them. CDR3 length equals 10 residues. The CDR3: CATQYHVLTF. The CDR3 region has the DNA TGTGCCACCCAGTATCACGTCCTGACTTTC.

The CDR3 DNA reads TGTGCCAGCAGTTACCCGTTTGGGGGTACTGTCGAGACCCAGTACTTC. Translating it yields CASSYPFGGTVETQYF. This sequence joins TRBV6-2 or TRBV6-3 and TRBJ2-5; possibly TRBD1 or TRBD2 for D (5 bases each). Trimming removed 2 bases at V and 5 bases at J, with 18 bases between. The CDR3 loop spans 16 amino acids. From germline, CDR1 is MNHEY and CDR2 SVGEGT.

This clonotype was found a few times. V is TRBV7-9 and J is TRBJ1-5; D might be TRBD1 (6 bases). The CDR3 sequence is 15 residues long. CDR1 and CDR2 from the germline V gene are SEHNR and FQNEAQ (reference sequence). Trimming cost V 5 bases and J 9 bases, with 20 bases left between them. The CDR3 loop reads CASSPGGGARAPQHF. As DNA, the CDR3 is TGTGCCAGCAGCCCCGGGGGCGGGGCCCGGGCGCCCCAGCATTTT.

Note on this clonotype: A junction end diverges from the germline sequence, so it may reflect a read error. The genes are TRBV20-1 and TRBJ2-7; weak D call: TRBD1 (7 bases). CDR1 is DFQATT and CDR2 is SNEGSKA in the germline V gene (reference sequence). The CDR3 has 15 amino acids. The CDR3 DNA reads TGCAGTGCTAGAGATTCCTCAGGGGGGTCCTTCGAGCAGTACTTC. As protein: CSARDSSGGSFEQYF.

This clonotype has more than one count but fewer than ten. CDR3 loop: CASSESSGGGTDTQYF. CDR3 nucleotide sequence: TGTGCCAGCAGTGAGAGTAGCGGGGGGGGGACAGATACGCAGTATTTT. The chain uses TRBV6-1 and TRBJ2-3; TRBD2 aligns across 11 bases. The trim removed 3 bases at V and 3 bases at J, leaving 5 bases unmatched. Germline CDR1 reads MNHNS; CDR2 reads SASEGT. The CDR3 is 16 residues long.

The rearrangement uses TRBV5-1 and TRBJ2-7; 9 positions match TRBD1. CDR3 size: 13 residues. The trim removed 2 bases at V and 6 bases at J, leaving 3 bases unmatched. Germline loops: CDR1 SGHRS, CDR2 YFSETQ. CDR3 nucleotides: TGCGCCAGCAGCTTAATGACAGGGGGCGAGCAGTACTTC. Its protein is CASSLMTGGEQYF.

This clonotype showed up just once. The rearrangement links TRBV12-3 or TRBV12-4 to TRBJ1-4; D is possibly TRBD1 (5 bases). Between the trimmed V and J ends, which lost 8 bases and 8 bases, there was a span of 18 bases. There are 14 residues in the CDR3. This CDR3 reads CASFTWGEREKLFF. The CDR3 DNA sequence: TGTGCCAGCTTCACTTGGGGGGAACGAGAAAAACTGTTTTTT.

This clonotype was detected once. V gene TRBV5-1 combines with J gene TRBJ1-1; unclear D gene. V was clipped by 6 bases and J by 4 bases, with 13 bases between them. The length of the CDR3 is 13 residues. The germline CDR1 and CDR2 sequences are SGHRS and YFSETQ. The CDR3 bases are TGCGCCAGCACGCTAAACGACATCACTGAAGCTTTCTTT. Residues: CASTLNDITEAFF.